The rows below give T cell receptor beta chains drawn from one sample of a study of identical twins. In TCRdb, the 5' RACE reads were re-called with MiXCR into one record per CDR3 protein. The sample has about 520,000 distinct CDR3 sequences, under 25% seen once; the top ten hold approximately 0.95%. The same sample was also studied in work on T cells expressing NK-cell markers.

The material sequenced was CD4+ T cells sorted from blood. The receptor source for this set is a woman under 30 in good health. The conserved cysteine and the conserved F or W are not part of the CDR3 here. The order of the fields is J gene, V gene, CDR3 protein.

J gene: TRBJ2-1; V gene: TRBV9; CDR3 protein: ASRSGTWEGEQF
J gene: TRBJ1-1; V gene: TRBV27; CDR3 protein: ASREGRANTEAF
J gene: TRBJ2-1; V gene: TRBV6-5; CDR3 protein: ASSYALMVAGSHEQF
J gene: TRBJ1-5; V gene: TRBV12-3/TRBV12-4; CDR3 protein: ASSLWSGALGQPQH
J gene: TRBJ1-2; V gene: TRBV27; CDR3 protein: ASSLSFGGRVEYGYT
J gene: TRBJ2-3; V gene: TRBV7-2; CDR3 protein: ASTLQVFSTDTQY
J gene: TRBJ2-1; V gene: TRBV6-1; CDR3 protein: ASSPGLALRF
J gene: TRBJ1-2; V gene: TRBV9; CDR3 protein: ASSVGSRHHT
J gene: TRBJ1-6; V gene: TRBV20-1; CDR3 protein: SAPNRTGDNSPLH
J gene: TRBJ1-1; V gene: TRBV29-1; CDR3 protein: SVERDLNTEAF
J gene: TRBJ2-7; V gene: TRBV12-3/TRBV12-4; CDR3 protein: ASSRSREQY
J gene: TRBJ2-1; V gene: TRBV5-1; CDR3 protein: ASSKEDNEQF
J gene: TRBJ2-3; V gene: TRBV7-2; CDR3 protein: ASTLGGGTQY
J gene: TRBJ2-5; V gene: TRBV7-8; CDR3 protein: ASSLGHKETQY
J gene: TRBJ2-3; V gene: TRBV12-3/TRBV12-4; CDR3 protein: ASSPRSRTDTQY
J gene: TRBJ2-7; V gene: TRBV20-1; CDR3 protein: SAVGNLREQY
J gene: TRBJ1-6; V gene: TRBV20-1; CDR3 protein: SARRGTGDSPLH
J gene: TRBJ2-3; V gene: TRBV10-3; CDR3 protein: AISDSGVTDTQY
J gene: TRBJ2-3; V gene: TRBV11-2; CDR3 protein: ASSSSTGDTQY
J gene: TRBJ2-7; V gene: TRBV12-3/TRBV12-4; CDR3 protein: ASSFLPAGAHYEQY
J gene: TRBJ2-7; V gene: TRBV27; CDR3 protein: ASRKSGRFYEQY
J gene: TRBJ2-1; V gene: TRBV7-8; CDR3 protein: ASGGRYNEQF
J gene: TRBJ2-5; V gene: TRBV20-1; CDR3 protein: SARPPGRARETQY
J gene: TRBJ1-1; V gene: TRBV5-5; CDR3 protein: ASTTGSYTEAF
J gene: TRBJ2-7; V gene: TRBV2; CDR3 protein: ASTPTWSDYYEQY
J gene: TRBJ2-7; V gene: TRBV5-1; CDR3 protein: ASGSQGEQY
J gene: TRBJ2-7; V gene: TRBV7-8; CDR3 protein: ASSMGRTSYEQY
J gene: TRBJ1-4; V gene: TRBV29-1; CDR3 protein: SVSRGSNEKLF
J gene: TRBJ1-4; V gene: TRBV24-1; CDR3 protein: ATSDFGVGEKLF
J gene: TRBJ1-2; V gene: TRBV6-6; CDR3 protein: ATSSLGSYGYT
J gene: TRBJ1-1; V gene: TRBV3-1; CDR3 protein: ASSHTGTFEAF
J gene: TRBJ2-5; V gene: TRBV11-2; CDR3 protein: ASSLLGWQQETQY